The clone carrying this T cell receptor beta chain appeared a single time. Antigen specificity is unknown. The sample belongs to a study of blood T cells in healthy people across ages. Whole-study findings and limits: When set beside aged donors, long-lived donors presented more naive CD4+ cells and higher diversity. The authors considered diversity estimates from one million T cells to be underestimates.

Germline CDR1 SEHNR, CDR2 FQNEAQ (reference sequence). V shed 1 base and J shed 10 bases, with 10 bases lying between them. This CDR3 comprises 13 residues. It was with a sample-barcoded 5' primer and a J-beta primer mix that a second PCR of about 6 to 11 cycles was run. Using its own MiXCR run on the 5' RACE reads, TCRdb lists one record per CDR3 protein. The table has roughly 1.4 million distinct CDR3 sequences, 59% seen once. The sequence came from a man aged 18 to 30 in good health. The specimen was blood. The chain combines TRBV7-9 with TRBJ1-4; D gene unclear. This CDR3 is CASSLGTARKLFF. CDR3 in DNA: TGTGCCAGCAGCTTAGGCACAGCGAGAAAACTGTTTTTT.